This T cell receptor beta chain stems from a study of cytomegalovirus exposure and HLA in healthy donors. Broader study findings: Per a prior analysis, the majority of TCR beta V segments were productive roughly 90% or roughly 30% of the time. Available immune exposure information was restricted to CMV serostatus only. Most subjects had HLA-A and HLA-B alleles reportedly predicted accurately by TCR beta sequences.

Note on this clone: Its antigen is undetermined.

It was with 60 Vbeta and 13 Jbeta primers that the PCR ran. Authors' methods: Unique TCR beta chains totaled approximately 83 million in a later count, with about 11 million of them shared. The data were produced by immunoSEQ multiplex PCR, yet TCRdb's version contains in-frame clones alone and is incomplete. The V and J calls and clone size come from that table; D and trimming were worked out from the DNA. The sample lists approximately 160,000 clones, about three quarters seen once, with 1.2% to 1.5% in the top ten. Sequencing input: PBMCs. The TCR originated in a man between 18 and 29 years old in good health and CMV-seronegative.

CDR3 DNA: TGTGCCAGCAGTTTAGCGGTAAGCTCCTACAATGAGCAGTTCTTC. Translated: CASSLAVSSYNEQFF. This rearrangement joins TRBV27 to TRBJ2-1, with D unresolved. Trimming removed 2 bases from V and 0 bases from J, with 8 bases in between. CDR1 and CDR2 from the germline V gene are MNHEY and SMNVEV (reference sequence). The CDR3 runs to 15 residues.